What follows is one T cell receptor (beta chain) and its context. CDR3 length: 16 residues. Germline lookup yields CDR1 LGHNA and CDR2 YNFKEQ. V shed 0 bases, J shed 3 bases, and the junction held 5 bases outside the gene matches. The data originate from a study of T-cell reconstitution after alpha-beta-depleted transplantation in children. The TCRbeta library incorporated unique molecular identifiers. TCRdb recomputed calls from the PCR reads with MiXCR, one row per CDR3 protein. The data hold hundreds of thousands of distinct CDR3 sequences, with about 33% observed a single time. The chain employs TRBV4-2 and TRBJ2-7, with TRBD2 matching over 10 bases. This receptor was obtained from a human donor who donated a stem cell graft to a child with aplastic anemia. The sequencing here drew on PBMCs from the stem cell graft donor, taken from the stem cell graft. DNA for the CDR3: TGTGCCAGCAGCCAAGAGGCTAGCGGGAGTTTCTACGAGCAGTACTTC. It yields the protein CASSQEASGSFYEQYF.